Presented here are 5 T cell receptor beta chains from one specimen sequenced in a study of CXCR3-negative and CXCR3-positive naive CD8 T cells. TRB cDNA libraries were made by UMI-labeled 5' RACE. TCRdb re-called the 5' RACE reads; every CDR3 protein appears as one record, without DNA. The sample totals some 130,000 distinct CDR3 sequences. Sequencing was carried out using naive CXCR3- CD8+ T cells from blood. Subset here: CD45RO-CCR7+CD27+CD95- naive CD8+ T cells lacking CXCR3 (TNR3-). The source is a human donor in good health. Some clones in this sample may be carry-over from other donors' samples.

V gene TRBV5-4 combines with J gene TRBJ2-5; the TRBD1 assignment by TCRdb is unverifiable without DNA. The CDR3 runs to 17 residues. The germline gives CDR1 SGHNT, CDR2 YYREEE (reference sequence). The CDR3 loop reads CASSLAHRDRLQQTQYF.

V usage is TRBV28 and J usage is TRBJ1-1; TCRdb outputs TRBD1, but without DNA this stays unchecked. CDR3 size: 14 residues. CDR1 and CDR2 from the germline V gene are MDHEN and SYDVKM. CDR3 in amino acids: CASSGERGSTEAFF.

This chain's CDR3 is CASSKGTGSYEQYF. The chain employs TRBV9 and TRBJ2-7; TCRdb calls TRBD1, which cannot be checked without DNA. Per germline, CDR1 SGDLS and CDR2 YYNGEE. The CDR3 spans 14 residues.

The chain recombines TRBV12-3 or TRBV12-4 with TRBJ2-7; the D call of TRBD1 rests on TCRdb alone, since no DNA is present to check it. There are 14 residues in the CDR3. The CDR3 reads CASSLPGQSYEQYF.

This chain connects TRBV5-4 to TRBJ2-1; TCRdb's D gene call, TRBD2, goes unchecked for lack of DNA. CDR1 and CDR2 (germline): SGHNT, YYREEE (reference sequence). CDR3 size: 14 residues. The CDR3 reads CASSLERGYNEQFF.